This T cell receptor beta chain was captured in a study of blood T cell repertoires in COVID-19 (TCRdb year 2020). Broadly, across the study: Collaborator samples came from the United States, Italy and Spain and covered acute and convalescent phases of COVID-19. The material from the prospective study consisted of cDNA or gDNA derived from T cells, B-cell-depleted T cells, or PBMCs. The dataset comprised deeply sampled blood TCRbeta repertoires from subjects exposed to, actively infected with, or recovered from COVID-19. The repertoires were made available in a free public database intended to serve as a resource for research on the immune response to SARS-CoV-2. The samples were drawn from the first 160 participants of the ongoing ImmuneRACE study and from under 1,500 subjects provided by 6 global collaborators. Nearly every sample came with metadata listing a de-identified subject ID, COVID-19 status, age in years and sex. Where available, HLA class I and class II types were obtained from metadata supplied by the sample provider rather than from assay-based typing.

Enrolling through a virtual design, the prospective study's participants ranged in age from roughly 18 to 95 years and lived across 20 to 25 United States geographic areas. In the prospective study, participants were assigned to cohorts based on the clinical history participants reported in a screening survey and a study questionnaire. In the prospective study, whole blood, serum and a nasopharyngeal or oropharyngeal swab were collected from each participant by mobile phlebotomists. Prospective study participants could optionally give additional blood draws and questionnaires over a roughly 2-month period. Prospective study blood samples were shipped either frozen or at room temperature before DNA extraction. Counted from cysteine to phenylalanine, this CDR3 has 19 amino acids. The CDR3 DNA has 57 bases and is translated from base 1. The germline V gene (reference sequence) supplies CDR1 SEHNR and CDR2 FQNEAQ. The germline ends are 19 bases apart after V is trimmed by 1 base and J by 1 base.

This clone was seen only once. The clone's antigen remains unknown. Base quality data are lacking; no much larger clone is found one base away. General conclusions and limits of the study: Clinical and demographic metadata were provided uncurated, with the amount varying by source and participant.

The immunoSEQ Assay, a bias-controlled multiplex PCR, was used to amplify TCRbeta CDR3 regions from genomic DNA. The original methods were these. The number of nucleated cells in each sample was estimated by amplification of reference gene primers within the assay. Sequence reads were collapsed and filtered to measure the absolute abundance of every unique TCRbeta CDR3 rearrangement. For each sample, productive Simpson clonality was calculated by taking the square root of Simpson's diversity index across productive rearrangements. Entries here come from immuneACCESS through TCRdb and include only in-frame sequences with V and J called. Some clones fail to appear in such tables; in the studies checked, an unresolved V gene covers under half of the shortfall, and the cause of the remainder is unknown. That table supplies the V and J calls and clone size; D and trimming were determined from the DNA. Across this sample there are about 340,000 clones, with around 86% seen only once. The leading ten clones occupy approximately 4.4% of the sample.

This receptor was taken from a woman in her forties with acute COVID-19. Specimen: PBMCs or T cells enriched from blood (not recorded which). The V and J genes are TRBV7-9 and TRBJ1-4; there is no confident call for the D gene. The CDR3 protein: CASSLEPVFLFGTNEKLFF. The DNA sequence is given as TGTGCCAGCAGCTTAGAGCCCGTATTTCTTTTCGGAACTAATGAAAAACTGTTTTTT. Here the CDR3 is joined to the reference TRBV7-9 and TRBJ1-4 genes, and the full variable domain is: DTGVSQNPRHKITKRGQNVTFRCDPISEHNRLYWYRQTLGQGPEFLTYFQNEAQLEKSRLLSDRFSAERPKGSFSTLEIQRTEQGDSAMYLCASSLEPVFLFGTNEKLFFGSGTQLSVL.